This is a list of T cell receptor beta chains from one sample in a study of T cell repertoires in cytomegalovirus infection. MiXCR was run by TCRdb on the reads, yielding one entry per CDR3 protein. The sample lists 250,000 to 300,000 distinct CDR3 sequences; around 15% were seen once. Sequenced input: PBMCs. The receptors shown here come from a human donor in good health (CMV status not recorded). Some clones in this sample may be carry-over from other donors' samples. Both conserved end residues are part of each CDR3. Each record gives: V gene, CDR3 length, J gene, clone size, D gene, CDR3 protein, CDR3 DNA. D genes are given only for firm matches. Rows give clone size only sometimes, using once, few, many, or a class for an expanded clone.

TRBV10-2	14	TRBJ2-7	many	TRBD2	CASKFGPGGYEQYF	TGCGCCAGCAAGTTCGGTCCGGGAGGCTACGAGCAGTACTTC
TRBV11-2	14	TRBJ2-3	.	.	CASSPGSSTDTQYF	TGTGCCAGCAGCCCCGGTTCTAGCACAGATACGCAGTATTTT
TRBV29-1	12	TRBJ1-2	few	.	CSVWDNNYGYTF	TGCAGCGTTTGGGACAACAACTATGGCTACACCTTC
TRBV7-2	14	TRBJ2-1	many	TRBD2	CASTPEAGEVEQFF	TGTGCCAGCACCCCCGAAGCGGGAGAGGTTGAGCAGTTCTTC
TRBV6-6	13	TRBJ1-1	.	.	CASSYRQDTEAFF	TGTGCCAGCAGTTATCGACAGGACACTGAAGCTTTCTTT
TRBV7-4	13	TRBJ1-1	.	.	CASSLVAYTEAFF	TGTGCCAGCAGCTTAGTAGCCTACACTGAAGCTTTCTTT
TRBV19	14	TRBJ1-1	many	.	CASKGYQGGTEAFF	TGTGCCAGTAAAGGATACCAGGGAGGTACTGAAGCTTTCTTT
TRBV12-3/TRBV12-4	14	TRBJ2-7	few	.	CASSLRRESYEQYF	TGTGCCAGCAGTTTAAGGCGGGAATCCTACGAGCAGTACTTC
TRBV29-1	17	TRBJ2-3	.	.	CSVVWQGNVQYPDTQYF	TGCAGCGTTGTATGGCAGGGTAATGTCCAGTACCCAGATACGCAGTATTTT
TRBV6-2/TRBV6-3	15	TRBJ2-7	.	TRBD2	CASSILAGSSYEQYF	TGTGCCAGCAGTATCCTAGCGGGAAGCTCCTACGAGCAGTACTTC
TRBV20-1	14	TRBJ2-1	few	TRBD1	CSARTGQGGIEQFF	TGCAGTGCTAGAACAGGACAGGGTGGGATAGAGCAGTTCTTC
TRBV29-1	21	TRBJ2-4	.	.	CSVLPALGGPQAGLAKNIQYF	TGCAGCGTTCTCCCGGCCTTGGGGGGGCCTCAAGCGGGCCTAGCCAAAAACATTCAGTACTTC
TRBV4-2	15	TRBJ1-2	many	.	CASSRVEGPNYGYTF	TGTGCCAGCAGCCGAGTAGAGGGGCCTAACTATGGCTACACCTTC
TRBV5-1	14	TRBJ1-1	.	.	CASSLAYLNTEAFF	TGCGCCAGCAGCTTGGCCTATTTGAACACTGAAGCTTTCTTT
TRBV10-1	14	TRBJ1-4	.	.	CASRRVAFNEKLFF	TGCGCCAGCAGGAGGGTGGCCTTTAATGAAAAACTGTTTTTT
TRBV7-2	12	TRBJ2-7	many	.	CASSPTSYEQYF	TGTGCCAGCAGCCCGACCTCCTACGAGCAGTACTTC
TRBV7-9	15	TRBJ2-7	few	TRBD1	CASSLKTGATYEQYF	TGTGCCAGCAGCCTAAAAACAGGGGCTACCTACGAGCAGTACTTC
TRBV25-1	14	TRBJ2-5	many	TRBD1	CASSFGQGRETQYF	TGTGCCAGCAGCTTCGGACAGGGTCGAGAGACCCAGTACTTC
TRBV5-1	13	TRBJ2-3	.	.	CASSRGSTDTQYF	TGCGCCAGCAGCCGGGGGAGCACAGATACGCAGTATTTT
TRBV6-5	17	TRBJ2-1	many	.	CASKSRRDIYSYNEQFF	TGTGCCAGCAAAAGCCGGCGGGATATTTACTCCTACAATGAGCAGTTCTTC
TRBV7-2	11	TRBJ2-2	many	.	CASIRSGELFF	TGTGCCAGCATCCGGTCCGGGGAGCTGTTTTTT
TRBV7-9	15	TRBJ2-7	many	TRBD2	CASSRGLVGSYEQYF	TGTGCCAGCAGCCGGGGACTAGTGGGGTCCTACGAGCAGTACTTC
TRBV20-1	13	TRBJ2-1	many	.	CSAREDPANEQFF	TGCAGTGCTAGGGAGGATCCGGCCAATGAGCAGTTCTTC